The 2 T cell receptor beta chains in this list originate from one sample, sequenced in a study of control samples from healthy donors and cancer patients. TCRdb keeps only in-frame clones here, not all; method: immunoSEQ multiplex PCR. The data show over 85,000 clones, 70% to 90% seen once. Material: PBMCs. The receptor source for this set is a woman aged 50 to 60 with colorectal cancer.

The chain is built from TRBV9 and TRBJ2-5; 8 bases map to TRBD2. J lost 5 bases, V lost 0 bases, and 6 bases had no gene match. CDR3 size: 15 residues. CDR1 and CDR2 (germline): SGDLS, YYNGEE. CDR3 nucleotide sequence: TGTGCCAGCAGCGTAGGCGGGGGGCACGGGGAGACCCAGTACTTC. This translates into CASSVGGGHGETQYF.

V and J are TRBV15 and TRBJ2-1; 12 nucleotides line up with TRBD1. The CDR3 sequence is 16 residues long. V dropped 5 bases and J dropped 8; count of bases not matched to a gene: 10. CDR1 is LNHNV, CDR2 YYDKDF, per germline (reference sequence). CDR3 protein: CATSARDRGLHDEQFF. The CDR3 DNA is TGTGCCACCAGCGCCCGGGACAGGGGGCTTCATGATGAGCAGTTCTTC.